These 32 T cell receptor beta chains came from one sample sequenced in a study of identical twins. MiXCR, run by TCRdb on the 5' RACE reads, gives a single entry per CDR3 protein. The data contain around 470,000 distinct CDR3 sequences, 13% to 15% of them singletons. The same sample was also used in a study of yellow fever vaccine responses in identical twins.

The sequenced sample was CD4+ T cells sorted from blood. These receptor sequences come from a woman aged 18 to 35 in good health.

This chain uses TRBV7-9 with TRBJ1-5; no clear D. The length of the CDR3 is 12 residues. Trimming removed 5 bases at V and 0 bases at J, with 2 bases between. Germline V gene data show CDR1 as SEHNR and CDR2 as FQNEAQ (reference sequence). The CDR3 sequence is CASSASNQPQHF. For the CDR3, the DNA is TGTGCCAGCAGCGCTAGCAATCAGCCCCAGCATTTT. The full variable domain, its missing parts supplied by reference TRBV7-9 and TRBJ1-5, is DTGVSQNPRHKITKRGQNVTFRCDPISEHNRLYWYRQTLGQGPEFLTYFQNEAQLEKSRLLSDRFSAERPKGSFSTLEIQRTEQGDSAMYLCASSASNQPQHFGDGTRLSIL.

The CDR3 nucleotides read TGTGCCAGCCGGACAGGGAAGACCTACGAGCAGTACTTC. This gives the protein CASRTGKTYEQYF. The genes are TRBV7-9 and TRBJ2-7; 8 bases align to TRBD1. V lost 8 bases to trimming and J lost 2 bases; unmatched junction nucleotides: 5. This CDR3 region has 13 residues. Germline CDR1 is SEHNR and CDR2 is FQNEAQ (reference sequence).

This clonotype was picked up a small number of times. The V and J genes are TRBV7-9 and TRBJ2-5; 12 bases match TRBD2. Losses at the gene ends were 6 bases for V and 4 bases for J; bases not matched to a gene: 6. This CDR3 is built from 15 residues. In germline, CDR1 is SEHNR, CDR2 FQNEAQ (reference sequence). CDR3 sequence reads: CASSPGLAGLETQYF. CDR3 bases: TGTGCCAGCAGTCCTGGACTAGCGGGGTTAGAGACCCAGTACTTC.

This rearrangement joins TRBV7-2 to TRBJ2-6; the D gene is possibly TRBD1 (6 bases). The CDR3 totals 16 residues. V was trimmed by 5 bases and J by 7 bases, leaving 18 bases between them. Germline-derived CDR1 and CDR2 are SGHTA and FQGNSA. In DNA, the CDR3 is TGTGCCAGCAGCGCAGGTCTCGGGACACGCGCCAACGTCCTGACTTTC. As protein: CASSAGLGTRANVLTF.

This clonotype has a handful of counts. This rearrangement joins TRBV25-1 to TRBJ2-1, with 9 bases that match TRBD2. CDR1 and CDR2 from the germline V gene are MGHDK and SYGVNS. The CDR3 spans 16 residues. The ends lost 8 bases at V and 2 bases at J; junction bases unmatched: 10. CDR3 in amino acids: CASEGLSGGTYNEQFF. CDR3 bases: TGTGCCAGCGAAGGACTTAGCGGGGGAACCTACAATGAGCAGTTCTTC.

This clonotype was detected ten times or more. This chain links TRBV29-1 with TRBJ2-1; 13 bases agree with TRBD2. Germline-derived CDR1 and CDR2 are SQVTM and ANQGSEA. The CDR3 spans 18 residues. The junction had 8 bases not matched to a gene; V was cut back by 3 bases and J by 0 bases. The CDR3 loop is CSVDPGLAGSSSYNEQFF. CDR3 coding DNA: TGCAGCGTTGACCCGGGACTAGCGGGATCGAGCTCCTACAATGAGCAGTTCTTC.

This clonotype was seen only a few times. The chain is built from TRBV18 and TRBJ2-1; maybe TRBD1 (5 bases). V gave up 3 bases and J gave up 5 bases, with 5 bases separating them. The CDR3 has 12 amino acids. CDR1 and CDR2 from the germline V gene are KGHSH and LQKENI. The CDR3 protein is CASSPTDNEQFF. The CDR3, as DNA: TGTGCCAGCTCACCGACAGACAATGAGCAGTTCTTC.

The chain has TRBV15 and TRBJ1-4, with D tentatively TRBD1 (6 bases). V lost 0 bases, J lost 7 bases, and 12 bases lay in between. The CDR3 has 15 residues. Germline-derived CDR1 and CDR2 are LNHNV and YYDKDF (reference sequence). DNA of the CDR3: TGTGCCACCAGCAGAGATCCACAGGGTTTTGAAAAACTGTTTTTT. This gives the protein CATSRDPQGFEKLFF.

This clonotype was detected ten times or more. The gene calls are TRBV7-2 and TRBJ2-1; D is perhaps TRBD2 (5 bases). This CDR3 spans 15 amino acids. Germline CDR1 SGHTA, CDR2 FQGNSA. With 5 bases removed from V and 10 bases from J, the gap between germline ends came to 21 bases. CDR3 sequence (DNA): TGTGCCAGCAGCATCCGGGCCGCGCGAGAGGGAGAGCAGTTCTTC. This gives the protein CASSIRAAREGEQFF.

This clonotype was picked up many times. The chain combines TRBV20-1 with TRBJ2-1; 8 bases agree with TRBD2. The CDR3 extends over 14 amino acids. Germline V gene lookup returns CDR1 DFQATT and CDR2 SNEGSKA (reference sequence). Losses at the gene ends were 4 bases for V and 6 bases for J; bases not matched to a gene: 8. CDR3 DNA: TGCAGTGCTAAGATTAGCGGGAAACGCAATGAGCAGTTCTTC. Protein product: CSAKISGKRNEQFF.

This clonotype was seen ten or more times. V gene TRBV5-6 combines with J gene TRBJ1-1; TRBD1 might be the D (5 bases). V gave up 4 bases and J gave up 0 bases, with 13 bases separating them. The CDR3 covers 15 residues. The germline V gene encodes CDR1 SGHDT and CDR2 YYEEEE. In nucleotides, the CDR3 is TGTGCCAGCAGCGGGACGGGAAAGTTGAACACTGAAGCTTTCTTT. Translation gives CASSGTGKLNTEAFF. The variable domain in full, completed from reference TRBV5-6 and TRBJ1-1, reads DAGVTQSPTHLIKTRGQQVTLRCSPKSGHDTVSWYQQALGQGPQFIFQYYEEEERQRGNFPDRFSGHQFPNYSSELNVNALLLGDSALYLCASSGTGKLNTEAFFGQGTRLTVV.

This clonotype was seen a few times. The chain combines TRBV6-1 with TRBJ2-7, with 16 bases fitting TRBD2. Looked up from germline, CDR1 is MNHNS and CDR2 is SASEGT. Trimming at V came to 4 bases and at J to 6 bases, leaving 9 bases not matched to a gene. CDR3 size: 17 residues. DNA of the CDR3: TGTGCCAGCAGTGCCGGGACTAGCGGGAGGGCCGGATTCGAGCAGTACTTC. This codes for CASSAGTSGRAGFEQYF.

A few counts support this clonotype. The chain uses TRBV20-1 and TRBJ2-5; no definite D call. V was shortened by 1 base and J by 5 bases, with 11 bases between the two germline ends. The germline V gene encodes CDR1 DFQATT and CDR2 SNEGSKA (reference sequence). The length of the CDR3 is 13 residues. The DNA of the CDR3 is TGCAGTGCTAGAGGCGGCCTGTGGGAGACCCAGTACTTC. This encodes CSARGGLWETQYF.

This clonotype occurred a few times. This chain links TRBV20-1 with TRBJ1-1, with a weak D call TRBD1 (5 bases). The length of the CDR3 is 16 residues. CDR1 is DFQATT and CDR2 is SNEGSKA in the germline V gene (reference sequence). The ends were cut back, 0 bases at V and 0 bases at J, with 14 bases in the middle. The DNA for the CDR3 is TGCAGTGCTAGAGATCTCCAGGGACCGATGAACACTGAAGCTTTCTTT. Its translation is CSARDLQGPMNTEAFF.

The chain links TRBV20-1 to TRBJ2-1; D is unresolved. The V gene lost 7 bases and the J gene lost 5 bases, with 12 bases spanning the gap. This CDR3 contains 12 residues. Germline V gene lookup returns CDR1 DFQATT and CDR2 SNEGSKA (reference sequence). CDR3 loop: CSVKIPHNEQFF. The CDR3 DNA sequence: TGCAGTGTTAAAATCCCCCACAATGAGCAGTTCTTC.

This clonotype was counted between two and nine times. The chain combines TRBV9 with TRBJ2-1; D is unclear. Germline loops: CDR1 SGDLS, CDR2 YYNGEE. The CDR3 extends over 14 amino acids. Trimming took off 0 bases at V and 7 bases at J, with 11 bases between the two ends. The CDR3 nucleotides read TGTGCCAGCAGCGTAGGGGTTTCGGCGAATGAGCAGTTCTTC. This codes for CASSVGVSANEQFF.

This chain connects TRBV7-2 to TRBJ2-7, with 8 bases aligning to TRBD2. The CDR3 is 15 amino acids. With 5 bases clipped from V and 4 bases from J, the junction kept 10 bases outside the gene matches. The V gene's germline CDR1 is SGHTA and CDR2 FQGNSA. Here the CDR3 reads CASSPNPGLVYEQYF. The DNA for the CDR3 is TGTGCCAGCAGCCCGAACCCGGGACTAGTATACGAGCAGTACTTC.

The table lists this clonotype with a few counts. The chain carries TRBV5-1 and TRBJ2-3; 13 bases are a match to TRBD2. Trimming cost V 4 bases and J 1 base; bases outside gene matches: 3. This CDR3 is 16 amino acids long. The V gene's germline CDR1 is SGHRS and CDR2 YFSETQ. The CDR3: CASSVGTSGGTDTQYF. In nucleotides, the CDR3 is TGCGCCAGCAGCGTGGGGACTAGCGGGGGCACAGATACGCAGTATTTT.

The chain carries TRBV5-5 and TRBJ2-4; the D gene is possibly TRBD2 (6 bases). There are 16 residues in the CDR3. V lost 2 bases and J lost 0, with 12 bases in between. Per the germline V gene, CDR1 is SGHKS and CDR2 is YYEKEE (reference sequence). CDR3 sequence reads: CASSFQGGVAKNIQYF. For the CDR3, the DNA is TGTGCCAGCAGCTTCCAGGGCGGGGTAGCCAAAAACATTCAGTACTTC.

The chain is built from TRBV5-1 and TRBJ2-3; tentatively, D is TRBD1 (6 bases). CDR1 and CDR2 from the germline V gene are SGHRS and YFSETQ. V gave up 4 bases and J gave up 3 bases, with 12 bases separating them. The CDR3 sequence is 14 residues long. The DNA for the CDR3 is TGCGCCAGCAGCGGTCGACAGGTTACAGATACGCAGTATTTT. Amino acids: CASSGRQVTDTQYF. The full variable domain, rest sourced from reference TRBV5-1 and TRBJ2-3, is KAGVTQTPRYLIKTRGQQVTLSCSPISGHRSVSWYQQTPGQGLQFLFEYFSETQRNKGNFPGRFSGRQFSNSRSEMNVSTLELGDSALYLCASSGRQVTDTQYFGPGTRLTVL.

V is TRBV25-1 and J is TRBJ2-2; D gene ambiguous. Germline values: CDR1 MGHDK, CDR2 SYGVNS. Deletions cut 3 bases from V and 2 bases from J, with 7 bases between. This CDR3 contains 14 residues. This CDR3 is CASSDIGNTGELFF. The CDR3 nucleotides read TGTGCCAGCAGTGATATAGGAAACACCGGGGAGCTGTTTTTT.

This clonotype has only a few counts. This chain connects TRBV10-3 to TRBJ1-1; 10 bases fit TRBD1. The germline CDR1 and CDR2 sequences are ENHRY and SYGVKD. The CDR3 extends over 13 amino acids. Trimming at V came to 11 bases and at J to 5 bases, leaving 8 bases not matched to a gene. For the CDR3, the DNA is TGTGCCGCGACCGGGACAGGGGATACTGAAGCTTTCTTT. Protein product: CAATGTGDTEAFF.

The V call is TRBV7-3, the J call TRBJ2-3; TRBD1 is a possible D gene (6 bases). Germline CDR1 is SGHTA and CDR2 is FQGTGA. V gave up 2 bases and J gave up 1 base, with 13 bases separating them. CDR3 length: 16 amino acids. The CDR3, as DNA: TGTGCCAGCAGCTTATTATCTGGGGGCGGCACAGATACGCAGTATTTT. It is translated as CASSLLSGGGTDTQYF. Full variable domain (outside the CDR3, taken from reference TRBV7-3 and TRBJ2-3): GAGVSQTPSNKVTEKGKYVELRCDPISGHTALYWYRQSLGQGPEFLIYFQGTGAADDSGLPNDRFFAVRPEGSVSTLKIQRTERGDSAVYLCASSLLSGGGTDTQYFGPGTRLTVL.

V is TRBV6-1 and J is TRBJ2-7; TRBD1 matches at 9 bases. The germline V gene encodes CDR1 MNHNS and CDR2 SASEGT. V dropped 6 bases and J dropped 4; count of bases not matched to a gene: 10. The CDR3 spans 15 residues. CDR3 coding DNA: TGTGCCAGCAGAGAGCCCGGGACAGGGAGGTACGAGCAGTACTTC. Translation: CASREPGTGRYEQYF.

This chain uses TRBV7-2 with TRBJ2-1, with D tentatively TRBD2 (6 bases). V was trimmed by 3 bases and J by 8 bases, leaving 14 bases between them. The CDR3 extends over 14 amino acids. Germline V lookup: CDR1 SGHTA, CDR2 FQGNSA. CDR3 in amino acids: CASSLGNGSDEQFF. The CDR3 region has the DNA TGTGCCAGCAGCTTGGGCAACGGGAGCGATGAGCAGTTCTTC.

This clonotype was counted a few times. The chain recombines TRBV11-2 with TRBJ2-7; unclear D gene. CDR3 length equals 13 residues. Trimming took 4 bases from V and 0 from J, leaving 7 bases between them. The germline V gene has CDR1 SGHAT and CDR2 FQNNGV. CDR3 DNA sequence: TGTGCCAGCAGCTCTCGTAGCTCCTACGAGCAGTACTTC. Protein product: CASSSRSSYEQYF.

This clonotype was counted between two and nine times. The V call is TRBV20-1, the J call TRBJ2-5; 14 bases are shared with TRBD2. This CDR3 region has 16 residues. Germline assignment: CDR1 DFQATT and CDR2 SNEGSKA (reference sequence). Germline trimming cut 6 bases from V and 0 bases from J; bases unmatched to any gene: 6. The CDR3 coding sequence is TGCAGTGCCCAACCGGGACTAGCGGGAGACCAAGAGACCCAGTACTTC. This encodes CSAQPGLAGDQETQYF.

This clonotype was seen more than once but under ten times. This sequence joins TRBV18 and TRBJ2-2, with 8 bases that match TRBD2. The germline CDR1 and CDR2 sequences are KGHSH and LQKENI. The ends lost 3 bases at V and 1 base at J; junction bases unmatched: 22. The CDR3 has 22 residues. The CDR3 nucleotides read TGTGCCAGCTCACCGGGGTCGAGACTAGCGAAACCCGGAGCGTGGAACACCGGGGAGCTGTTTTTT. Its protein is CASSPGSRLAKPGAWNTGELFF.

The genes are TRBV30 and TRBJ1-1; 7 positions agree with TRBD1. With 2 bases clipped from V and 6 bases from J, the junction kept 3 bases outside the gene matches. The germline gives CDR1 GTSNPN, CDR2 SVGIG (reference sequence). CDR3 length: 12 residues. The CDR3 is CAWSRQGAEAFF. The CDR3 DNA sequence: TGTGCCTGGAGTCGACAGGGAGCTGAAGCTTTCTTT.

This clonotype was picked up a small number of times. The CDR3 loop reads CSARGTGNQPQHF. DNA of the CDR3: TGCAGTGCTAGAGGAACTGGCAATCAGCCCCAGCATTTT. The genes are TRBV20-1 and TRBJ1-5; D unclear. V lost 1 base and J 2 bases, leaving 6 bases between the germline ends. CDR3 size: 13 residues. The germline V gene encodes CDR1 DFQATT and CDR2 SNEGSKA (reference sequence).

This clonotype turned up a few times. CDR3 sequence reads: CSAREQGWGAMYEQYF. CDR3 nucleotide sequence: TGCAGTGCTAGAGAGCAGGGGTGGGGGGCTATGTACGAGCAGTACTTC. V is TRBV20-1 and J is TRBJ2-7, with D possibly called TRBD1 or TRBD2 (6 bases each). The V end was cut by 0 bases, the J end by 4 bases, with 19 bases between. The CDR3 is made up of 16 amino acids. Looked up from germline, CDR1 is DFQATT and CDR2 is SNEGSKA (reference sequence).

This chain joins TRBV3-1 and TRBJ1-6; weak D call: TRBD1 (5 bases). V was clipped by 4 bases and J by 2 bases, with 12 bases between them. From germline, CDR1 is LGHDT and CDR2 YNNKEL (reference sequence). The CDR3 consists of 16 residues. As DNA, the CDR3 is TGTGCCAGCAGCCGCTATGAGGGACCCTATAATTCACCCCTCCACTTT. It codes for CASSRYEGPYNSPLHF.